One sample yielded the 3 T cell receptor beta chains listed below, sequenced in a study of cytomegalovirus exposure and HLA in healthy donors. This PCR relied on a set of 60 Vbeta primers and 13 Jbeta primers. Sequencing used immunoSEQ multiplex PCR; TCRdb keeps in-frame clones, though not all of them. The profile shows some 200,000 clones, just under 80% of them singletons. Source material: PBMCs. These receptor sequences come from a female donor in good health and CMV-seronegative.

The rearrangement links TRBV4-2 to TRBJ1-6; a weak D match, TRBD1 (6 bases). Germline-derived CDR1 and CDR2 are LGHNA and YNFKEQ. Trimming took off 0 bases at V and 14 bases at J, with 17 bases between the two ends. The CDR3 has 15 residues. The CDR3 sequence is CASSQDRGPSAALHF. The CDR3 DNA reads TGTGCCAGCAGCCAAGACAGGGGCCCTTCAGCGGCCCTCCACTTT.

J is TRBJ2-1 and V is TRBV19, with 9 bases lining up with TRBD2. The CDR3 contains 16 residues. Germline assignment: CDR1 LNHDA and CDR2 SQIVND (reference sequence). After removal of 3 bases from V and 8 bases from J, the junction contained 11 bases not matched to a gene. Written as DNA, the CDR3 is TGTGCCAGTAGTATTCTACCAGCGGGGGGAACCGATGAGCAGTTCTTC. Its translation: CASSILPAGGTDEQFF.

This chain links TRBV2 with TRBJ1-5; no definite D call. CDR1 SNHLY and CDR2 FYNNEI come from the germline V gene. V lost 1 base, J lost 1 base, and 8 bases lay in between. The length of the CDR3 is 15 residues. CDR3 protein: CASSEVGSSNQPQHF. The CDR3, as DNA: TGTGCCAGCAGTGAAGTGGGCTCCAGCAATCAGCCCCAGCATTTT.